This TCR beta chain was captured in a study of cytomegalovirus exposure and HLA in healthy donors. The length of the CDR3 is 13 residues. Germline lookup yields CDR1 SQVTM and CDR2 ANQGSEA. V was shortened by 4 bases and J by 1 base, with 10 bases between the two germline ends. The table lists this clone with a few counts. Sequenced by immunoSEQ multiplex PCR; TCRdb stores in-frame clones only, minus some. The table shows over 110,000 clones, with about 86% occurring only once. The sample comprised PBMCs. The J gene is TRBJ1-1, the V gene TRBV29-1; D is uncertain. The source of this sequence is a man aged 18 to 29 in good health and CMV-seronegative. The CDR3 DNA follows: TGCAGCGTTGTGAGGAGGGAGAACACTGAAGCTTTCTTT. Amino acid sequence: CSVVRRENTEAFF.